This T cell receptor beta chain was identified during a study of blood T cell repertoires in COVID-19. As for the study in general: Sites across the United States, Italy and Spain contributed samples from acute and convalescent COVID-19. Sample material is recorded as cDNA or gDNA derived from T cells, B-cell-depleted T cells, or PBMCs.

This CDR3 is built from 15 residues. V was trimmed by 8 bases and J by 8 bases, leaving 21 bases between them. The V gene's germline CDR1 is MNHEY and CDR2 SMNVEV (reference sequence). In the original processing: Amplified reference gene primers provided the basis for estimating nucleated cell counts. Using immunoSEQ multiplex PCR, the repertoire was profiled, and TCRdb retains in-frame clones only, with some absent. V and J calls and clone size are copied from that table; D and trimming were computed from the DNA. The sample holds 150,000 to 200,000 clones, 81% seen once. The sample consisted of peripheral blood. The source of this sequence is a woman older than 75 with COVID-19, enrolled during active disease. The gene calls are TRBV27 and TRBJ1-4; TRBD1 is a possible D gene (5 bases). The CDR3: CASGSILAGHEKLFF. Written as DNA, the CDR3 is TGTGCCAGCGGCTCCATTTTGGCAGGGCACGAAAAACTGTTTTTT.